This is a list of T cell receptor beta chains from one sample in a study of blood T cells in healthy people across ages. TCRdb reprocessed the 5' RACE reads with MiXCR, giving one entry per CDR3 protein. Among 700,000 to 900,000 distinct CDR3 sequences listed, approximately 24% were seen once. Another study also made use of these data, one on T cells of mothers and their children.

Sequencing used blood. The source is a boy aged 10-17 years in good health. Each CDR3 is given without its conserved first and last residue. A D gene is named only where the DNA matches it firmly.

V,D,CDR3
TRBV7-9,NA,ASSASRLIQETQY
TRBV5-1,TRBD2,ASSGSGGIYEQY
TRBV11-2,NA,ASSQQRVGTEAF
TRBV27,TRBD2,ASSLTLAGETQY
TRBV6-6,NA,ASSTGAGNQPQH
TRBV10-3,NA,AISELQVHEQY
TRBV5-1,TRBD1,ASSFQGDTDTQY
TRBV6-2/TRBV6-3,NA,ASSYQGNQPRH
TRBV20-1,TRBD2,SARASGKILDQETQY
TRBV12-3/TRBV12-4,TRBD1,ASSLASKTGKAQY
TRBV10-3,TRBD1,ANGPDRVTRDEQY
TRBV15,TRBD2,ATSTGLAGREQY
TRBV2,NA,ASSLHQETQY
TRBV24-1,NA,ATSEWQGYEQY
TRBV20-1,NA,SARDPRPSTDTQY
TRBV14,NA,ASSPDRDRDPWLETQY
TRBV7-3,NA,ASSLWHQETQY
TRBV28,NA,ASSPGGLPYEQY
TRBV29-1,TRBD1,SVGGTGGGETQY
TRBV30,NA,AWSLFSSRGNEQF
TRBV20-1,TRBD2,SARAGGPSETQY
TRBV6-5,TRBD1,ARGQGAGEQY
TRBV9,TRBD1,ASSVGTGGLETQY
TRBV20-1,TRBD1,SAYGTGNEKLF
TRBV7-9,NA,ASSPTLQGKGGYGYT
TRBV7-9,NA,ASSAQTGFQETQY
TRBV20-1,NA,SANSDFQETQY
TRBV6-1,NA,ASSENKAETQY
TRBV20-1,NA,SARDLSGTTYNEQF
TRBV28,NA,ASSLWGGYEQY
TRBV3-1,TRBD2,ASSRDYRWDTQY
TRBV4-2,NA,ASSQFDATNEKLF
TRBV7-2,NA,ASSQTGYTQY
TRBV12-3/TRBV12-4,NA,ASSLSGIETQY
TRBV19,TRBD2,ASKAQLAGGRYNEQF
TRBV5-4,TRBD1,ASSWDRSGAQY
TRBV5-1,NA,ASSLEVPVGEKLF
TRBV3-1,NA,ASSQAGGNQPQH
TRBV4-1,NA,ASSQLHTQY
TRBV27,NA,ASSLWDGSSYEQY
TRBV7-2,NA,ASSLSFTESGANVLT
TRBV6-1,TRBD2,ASSARAGGGLDTQY
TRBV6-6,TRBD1,ATSLQGINTGELF
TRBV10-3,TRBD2,AITSGDYNEQF
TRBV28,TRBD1,ASSLLQGAEKLF
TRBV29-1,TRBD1,SPWTGDDGYT
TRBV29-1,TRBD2,SVPRLAGLNTGELF
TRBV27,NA,ASSLVPRRRGPYNEQF
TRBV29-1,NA,SVFGTVETQY
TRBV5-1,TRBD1,ASSSTLQGSLH
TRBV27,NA,ASSLSLGEENEQF
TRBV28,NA,ASRGPGSQETQY
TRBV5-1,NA,ASLAPTNTGELF
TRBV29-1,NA,SVDTRGTEAF
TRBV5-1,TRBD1,ASSPGQGIGNTIY
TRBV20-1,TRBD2,SARAPGLAGGRSSYNEQF